Listed below are T cell receptor beta chains from one sample, sequenced in a study of T cell responses to AZD1222 COVID-19 vaccine. Sequencing used immunoSEQ multiplex PCR; TCRdb keeps in-frame clones, though not all of them. This sample has some 130,000 clones, with approximately 91% found just once. The sequences come from peripheral blood, collected on day 0 of AZD1222 vaccination. Every receptor here comes from an adult in good health. The CDR3 runs from the conserved cysteine through the conserved F or W. D genes are given only for firm matches. The size entry is marked missing in some rows and otherwise reads once, few, many or a size class.

v_gene	j_gene	d_gene	abundance	CDR3nt	CDR3aa
TRBV7-9	TRBJ2-5	-	-	TGTGCCAGCAGCGGTGGCACTTCCTCGTTTCAAGAGACCCAGTACTTC	CASSGGTSSFQETQYF
TRBV27	TRBJ2-6	-	-	TGTGCCGCTCAGGGGAGTCGCTCTGGGGCCAACGTCCTGACTTTC	CAAQGSRSGANVLTF
TRBV4-2	TRBJ1-5	-	-	TGTGCCAGCAGCCAATTATCGGGTTGGAGCAATCAGCCCCAGCATTTT	CASSQLSGWSNQPQHF
TRBV2	TRBJ1-1	-	-	TGTGCCAGCAGTGAAGTCGGCAGGGTGGAGGGGAACACTGAAGCTTTCTTT	CASSEVGRVEGNTEAFF
TRBV6-4	TRBJ2-3	TRBD2	-	TGTGCCAGCAGTGAGCGGGGGGGCACAGATACGCAGTATTTT	CASSERGGTDTQYF
TRBV9	TRBJ1-5	-	-	TGTGCCAGCAGCAGGGACCTCCGGGAGCCCCAGCATTTT	CASSRDLREPQHF
TRBV6-5	TRBJ1-3	-	once	TGTGCCAGCAGTTTCTCCCCTGGTAACACCATATATTTT	CASSFSPGNTIYF
TRBV9	TRBJ2-3	-	-	TGTGCCAGCAGCGTAGTCCCCACAGATACGCAGTATTTT	CASSVVPTDTQYF
TRBV4-3	TRBJ2-2	TRBD1	-	TGCGCCAGCAGCCAAGATGCAGGGGGCGCAACCGGGGAGCTGTTTTTT	CASSQDAGGATGELFF
TRBV27	TRBJ2-1	-	-	TGTGCCAGCAGGACTGAACTCAATGAGCAGTTCTTC	CASRTELNEQFF
TRBV2	TRBJ2-7	-	few	TGTGCCAGCAGTGGTCATACCTACGAGCAGTACTTC	CASSGHTYEQYF
TRBV5-1	TRBJ2-3	TRBD1	-	TGCGCCAGCAGCTCCCGTACAGGGGGCAGCACAGATACGCAGTATTTT	CASSSRTGGSTDTQYF
TRBV4-3	TRBJ2-2	-	-	TGCGCCAGCAGCCGAGGCAGGGAGACCGGGGAGCTGTTTTTT	CASSRGRETGELFF
TRBV4-1	TRBJ1-4	-	-	TGCGCCAGCAGCCCAAGGGCGGTACTTCCCGGCCATGATAATGAAAAACTGTTTTTT	CASSPRAVLPGHDNEKLFF
TRBV5-1	TRBJ1-5	-	-	TGCGCCAGCAGCTTGGAAGGGGTCAGCAATCAGCCCCAGCATTTT	CASSLEGVSNQPQHF
TRBV3-1/TRBV3-2	TRBJ1-4	-	-	TGTGCCAGCAGCCCGAATACAGGTTACACTAATGAAAAACTGTTTTTT	CASSPNTGYTNEKLFF
TRBV6-1	TRBJ1-2	-	-	TGTGCCAGCAGTGAACACTTCAACTATGGCTACACCTTC	CASSEHFNYGYTF
TRBV6-1	TRBJ2-7	TRBD1	-	TGTGCCAGCAGTGAAGCGGTAGACAGGGCTTCCTACGAGCAGTACTTC	CASSEAVDRASYEQYF
TRBV7-2	TRBJ2-7	-	once	TGTGCCAGCAGCTTATGGGACACAGCTACCTACGAGCAGTACTTC	CASSLWDTATYEQYF
TRBV3-1/TRBV3-2	TRBJ1-3	TRBD1	-	TGTGCCAGCAGCCACGGGACAGCTGGAAACACCATATATTTT	CASSHGTAGNTIYF
TRBV4-2	TRBJ2-7	-	once	TGTGCCAGCAGCCAAGAGACAGGATTGACCTACGAGCAGTACTTC	CASSQETGLTYEQYF
TRBV19	TRBJ1-6	-	-	TGTGCCAGTAGTATAGATGGACAGTTCTCCTATAATTCACCCCTCCACTTT	CASSIDGQFSYNSPLHF
TRBV15	TRBJ1-2	-	-	TGTGCCACCAGCCTTGGAACTTGGGGAAACTATGGCTACACCTTC	CATSLGTWGNYGYTF
TRBV10-3	TRBJ2-7	-	-	TGTGCCATCAGCCTAAGGGACTCCTACGAGCAGTACTTC	CAISLRDSYEQYF
TRBV29-1	TRBJ1-4	-	-	TGCAGCGTTGCAGGGACTAATGAAAAACTGTTTTTT	CSVAGTNEKLFF
TRBV5-4	TRBJ2-3	-	-	TGTGCCAGCAGCTTGGCCACCGGGGCCCGGGGTACGCAGTATTTT	CASSLATGARGTQYF
TRBV2	TRBJ2-5	TRBD2	-	TGTGCCAGCCGTGGAGCGGGGGGTTTGAGAGAGACCCAGTACTTC	CASRGAGGLRETQYF
TRBV9	TRBJ2-3	TRBD2	-	TGTGCCAGCCGCGACCCCTTTGGCGGGGGGGACACAGATACGCAGTATTTT	CASRDPFGGGDTDTQYF
TRBV12-5	TRBJ1-1	-	-	TGTGCTAGTGGTTTGACAACGAGGGACGGAGGAGGGAATATGAACACTGAAGCTTTCTTT	CASGLTTRDGGGNMNTEAFF
TRBV14	TRBJ1-3	-	once	TGTGCCAGCAGCCAAGTCCGGGGCCTCACTGGAAACACCATATATTTT	CASSQVRGLTGNTIYF
TRBV2	TRBJ2-1	TRBD2	-	TGTGCCACCAATTCACCGGGACTAGCGGCTAATGAGCAGTTCTTC	CATNSPGLAANEQFF
TRBV5-6	TRBJ1-1	-	-	TGTGCCAGCAGCTTCGGGGCCACTGAAGCTTTCTTT	CASSFGATEAFF
TRBV6-1	TRBJ1-5	-	-	TGTGCCAGCAGTGAAATTAGTTCCGTCCAGCCCCAGCATTTT	CASSEISSVQPQHF
TRBV20-1	TRBJ1-1	-	-	TGCAGTGCTCGCTTGGGTGCTGAAGCTTTCTTT	CSARLGAEAFF
TRBV13	TRBJ1-2	-	once	TGTGCCGTGGGGGTTAACTATGGCTACACCTTC	CAVGVNYGYTF
TRBV29-1	TRBJ2-1	TRBD2	-	TGCAGCGTACGCCTAGCGGGGGGGTACAATGAGCAGTTCTTC	CSVRLAGGYNEQFF